This TCR beta chain was retrieved from a study of blood T cell repertoires in COVID-19. Across the study: PBMCs, B-cell-depleted T cells, or T cells provided the cDNA or gDNA that made up the material.

The CDR3 is made up of 15 amino acids. V was shortened by 3 bases and J by 0 bases, with 6 bases between the two germline ends. Germline values: CDR1 ENHRY, CDR2 SYGVKD. This clone occurred a few times. Method: immunoSEQ multiplex PCR; TCRdb's copy keeps in-frame clones and lacks some. This sample has about 180,000 clones, with less than 90% found just once. This receptor was obtained from a woman aged 70 to 79 with COVID-19, enrolled during active disease. The sequenced material came from peripheral blood. The V and J genes are TRBV10-3 and TRBJ2-6; D ambiguous. CDR3 DNA: TGTGCCATCAGTGAAGAGTTCTCTGGGGCCAACGTCCTGACTTTC. Amino acid sequence: CAISEEFSGANVLTF.